This TCR beta chain appears in the sequencing data of a study of cytomegalovirus exposure and HLA in healthy donors. In germline, CDR1 is SGHTA, CDR2 FQGNSA. The CDR3 spans 16 residues. Unmatched junction bases numbered 11, after V lost 5 bases and J lost 6 bases. Likely unrecorded immune exposures existed in these nominally healthy donors. Remarks on this clone: What it binds is not known.

Study findings and constraints: Donor immune exposure was known only as CMV serostatus. Most CMV-associated TCR beta chains appeared HLA-restricted in a later analysis.

Vbeta (60) and Jbeta (13) primers were used in the PCR. The assay was immunoSEQ multiplex PCR, and TCRdb's table has in-frame clones only and misses some. The sample yields over 150,000 clones, 70% to 90% seen once. Sequencing was performed on PBMCs. The source of this sequence is a woman younger than 45 in good health and CMV-seropositive. The gene calls are TRBV7-2 and TRBJ2-2; TRBD2 matches at 8 bases. The CDR3 DNA reads as TGTGCCAGCAGCCTCCTCGGGGGGGGGCAAGCCGGGGAGCTGTTTTTT. It is translated as CASSLLGGGQAGELFF.